What follows are 16 T cell receptor beta chains derived from one specimen sequenced in a study of blood T cell repertoires in COVID-19. Data came from immunoSEQ multiplex PCR; TCRdb stores just in-frame clones and leaves some out. The table shows about 180,000 clones, with about 86% occurring only once. The specimen was peripheral blood. The receptor source for this set is a man between 45 and 60 years old with active or convalescent COVID-19.

DNA of the CDR3: TGTGCCAGCAGCCAAGATCTAGGGGGTGAGCAGTTCTTC. Residues: CASSQDLGGEQFF. The chain uses TRBV3-1 (or the pseudogene TRBV3-2) and TRBJ2-1; D possibly corresponds to TRBD1 (6 bases). Germline CDR1 is LGHDT and CDR2 is YNNKEL (reference sequence). The V and J ends lost 0 bases and 9 bases respectively, with 9 bases between them. This CDR3 region has 13 residues.

The rearrangement links TRBV28 to TRBJ1-2, with TRBD1 identical over 7 bases. Trimming removed 5 bases from V and 8 bases from J; junction bases left unmatched: 11. This CDR3 has 14 residues. Germline values: CDR1 MDHEN, CDR2 SYDVKM. The CDR3, as DNA: TGTGCCAGCAGTCTTGACAGGGTATTGTGGGGCTACACCTTC. This encodes CASSLDRVLWGYTF.

The genes are TRBV6-2 or TRBV6-3 and TRBJ1-2, with a tentative D call TRBD1 (6 bases). V was trimmed by 5 bases and J by 4 bases, leaving 11 bases between them. The CDR3 spans 13 residues. Germline V gene lookup returns CDR1 MNHEY and CDR2 SVGEGT. CDR3 loop: CASSDNRAYGYTF. Written as DNA, the CDR3 is TGTGCCAGCAGTGACAACAGGGCCTATGGCTACACCTTC.

V usage is TRBV3-1 (or the pseudogene TRBV3-2) and J usage is TRBJ1-5, with 7 bases aligning to TRBD1. CDR3 length equals 15 residues. Germline V gene sequence: CDR1 LGHDT, CDR2 YNNKEL (reference sequence). The V and J ends lost 0 bases and 6 bases, in that order; junction bases with no gene match: 5. The CDR3 nucleotides are TGTGCCAGCAGCCAAGATGTGGCAGGGGGTCAGCCCCAGCATTTT. Residues: CASSQDVAGGQPQHF.

The table lists this clone with many counts. The V and J genes are TRBV7-2 and TRBJ2-2, with TRBD1 matching 9 bases. The V gene's germline CDR1 is SGHTA and CDR2 FQGNSA. J was trimmed by 5 bases and V by 3 bases; bases with no gene match: 4. The CDR3 length is 15 residues. CDR3 DNA: TGTGCCAGCAGCTTTGGACAGGGGTATACCGGGGAGCTGTTTTTT. It encodes CASSFGQGYTGELFF. The variable domain in full, completed from reference TRBV7-2 and TRBJ2-2, reads GAGVSQSPSNKVTEKGKDVELRCDPISGHTALYWYRQSLGQGLEFLIYFQGNSAPDKSGLPSDRFSAERTGGSVSTLTIQRTQQEDSAVYLCASSFGQGYTGELFFGEGSRLTVL.

This clone was counted at least ten times. The chain uses TRBV18 and TRBJ1-1, with D perhaps matching TRBD1 (6 bases). Germline V gives CDR1 KGHSH, CDR2 LQKENI. The V and J ends lost 6 bases and 0 bases respectively, with 14 bases between them. The CDR3 covers 15 residues. Written as DNA, the CDR3 is TGTGCCAGCTCCCTCCTTGGACAGCTGAACACTGAAGCTTTCTTT. This translates into CASSLLGQLNTEAFF.

The V call is TRBV4-3, the J call TRBJ1-1; D ambiguous. The germline V gene encodes CDR1 LGHNA and CDR2 YSLEER. The CDR3 is 14 amino acids. V lost 0 bases to trimming and J lost 7 bases, with 12 bases between them. CDR3 residues: CASSQDRGASEAFF. The CDR3 nucleotides read TGCGCCAGCAGCCAAGATCGGGGAGCGAGTGAAGCTTTCTTT.

V and J are TRBV18 and TRBJ1-4; D ambiguous. Germline CDR1 reads KGHSH; CDR2 reads LQKENI. V dropped 6 bases and J dropped 0 bases, with 11 bases sitting between them. The CDR3 totals 15 residues. Here the CDR3 DNA reads TGTGCCAGCTCCCCGAGACAAGCAACTAATGAAAAACTGTTTTTT. This encodes CASSPRQATNEKLFF.

The rearrangement uses TRBV6-6 and TRBJ2-6; perhaps TRBD1 as D (5 bases). Germline assignment: CDR1 MNHNY and CDR2 SVGAGI (reference sequence). V gave up 5 bases and J gave up 1 base, with 15 bases separating them. The CDR3 loop spans 17 amino acids. The CDR3 reads CASSRQGIRSGANVLTF. CDR3 nucleotides: TGTGCCAGCAGTCGTCAGGGTATTCGGTCTGGGGCCAACGTCCTGACTTTC.

The chain combines TRBV6-5 with TRBJ2-7; 8 bases agree with TRBD2. The V segment lost 7 bases and the J segment 4 bases; nucleotides outside the gene matches: 9. Germline V gives CDR1 MNHEY, CDR2 SVGAGI. CDR3 length: 14 residues. The CDR3 sequence is CASTPGTREYEQYF. CDR3 coding DNA: TGTGCCAGCACCCCCGGGACTAGGGAATACGAGCAGTACTTC.

The V gene is TRBV5-5, the J gene TRBJ2-7, with a possible D match to TRBD1 (5 bases). The length of the CDR3 is 15 residues. V was pared by 4 bases and J by 0 bases, with 14 bases between. Germline V gene lookup returns CDR1 SGHKS and CDR2 YYEKEE (reference sequence). The CDR3 sequence is CASSQPLQGSYEQYF. CDR3 bases: TGTGCCAGCAGCCAGCCTCTCCAGGGCTCCTACGAGCAGTACTTC.

This clone occurred once. The chain combines TRBV7-2 with TRBJ2-5; 14 bases line up with TRBD2. CDR3 size: 18 residues. The germline V gene encodes CDR1 SGHTA and CDR2 FQGNSA. J lost 4 bases, V lost 1 base, and 8 bases had no gene match. CDR3 residues: CASSLVGLAGVGGETQYF. CDR3 sequence (DNA): TGTGCCAGCAGCTTAGTGGGACTAGCGGGGGTCGGGGGAGAGACCCAGTACTTC.

The chain has TRBV5-1 and TRBJ1-2, with D possibly matching TRBD1 (6 bases). CDR1 and CDR2 (germline): SGHRS, YFSETQ. The CDR3 consists of 15 residues. Trimming stripped 0 bases from V and 10 bases from J, with 19 bases between. CDR3 nucleotide sequence: TGCGCCAGCAGCTTGGGCGCGGACAGTTTCGATTTCTACACCTTC. Translating gives CASSLGADSFDFYTF.

V and J are TRBV11-2 and TRBJ2-2; 8 positions agree with TRBD2. Germline-derived CDR1 and CDR2 are SGHAT and FQNNGV. The CDR3 length is 15 residues. V shed 5 bases, J shed 4 bases, and the junction held 6 bases outside the gene matches. The CDR3 coding sequence is TGTGCCAGCAGCCTAAGCGGGGGAGTCACCGGGGAGCTGTTTTTT. It codes for CASSLSGGVTGELFF.

Written as DNA, the CDR3 is TGCAGCGGTAGGGTACAGGGGGGCGCGTTAGGAAACACCATATATTTT. This translates into CSGRVQGGALGNTIYF. This rearrangement joins TRBV29-1 to TRBJ1-3; 8 nucleotides align to TRBD1. Germline loops: CDR1 SQVTM, CDR2 ANQGSEA. J gave up 4 bases and V 7 bases, and 15 bases lay outside the gene matches. This CDR3 is 16 amino acids long.

The chain carries TRBV4-1 and TRBJ2-7, with 7 bases lining up with TRBD1. Germline loops: CDR1 MGHRA, CDR2 YSYEKL. The ends lost 1 base at V and 3 bases at J; junction bases unmatched: 6. The CDR3 extends over 15 amino acids. This CDR3 is CASSQGWTGIYEQYF. For the CDR3, the DNA is TGCGCCAGCAGCCAAGGGTGGACAGGAATCTACGAGCAGTACTTC.